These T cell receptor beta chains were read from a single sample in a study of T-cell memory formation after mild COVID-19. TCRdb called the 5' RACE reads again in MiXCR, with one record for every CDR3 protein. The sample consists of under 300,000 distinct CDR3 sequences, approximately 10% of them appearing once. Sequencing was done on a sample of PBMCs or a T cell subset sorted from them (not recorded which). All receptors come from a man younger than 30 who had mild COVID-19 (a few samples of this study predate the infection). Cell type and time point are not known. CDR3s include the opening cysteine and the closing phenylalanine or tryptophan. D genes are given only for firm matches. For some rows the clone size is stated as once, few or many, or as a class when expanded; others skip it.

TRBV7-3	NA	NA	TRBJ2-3	CASSLTGLGDTQYF	TGTGCCAGCAGCTTAACCGGGTTGGGAGATACGCAGTATTTT
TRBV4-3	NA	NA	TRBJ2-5	CASSQDRRQETQYF	TGCGCCAGCAGCCAAGATCGGCGGCAAGAGACCCAGTACTTC
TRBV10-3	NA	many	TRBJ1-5	CAISEMGEGQPQHF	TGTGCCATCAGTGAGATGGGGGAGGGTCAGCCCCAGCATTTT
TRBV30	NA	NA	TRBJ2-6	CAWSDKTAAGANVLTF	TGTGCCTGGAGTGACAAGACAGCGGCTGGGGCCAACGTCCTGACTTTC
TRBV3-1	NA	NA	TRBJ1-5	CASSQGSRNQPQHF	TGTGCCAGCAGCCAAGGGAGTCGGAATCAGCCCCAGCATTTT
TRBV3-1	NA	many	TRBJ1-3	CASSQPLFEAGNTIYF	TGTGCCAGCAGCCAACCCCTCTTTGAGGCTGGAAACACCATATATTTT
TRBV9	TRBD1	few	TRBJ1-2	CASSEQGSGYGYTF	TGTGCCAGCAGCGAACAGGGGTCAGGCTATGGCTACACCTTC
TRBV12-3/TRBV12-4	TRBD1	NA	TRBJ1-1	CASSSVTGGTEAFF	TGTGCCAGCAGTTCCGTGACAGGGGGCACTGAAGCTTTCTTT
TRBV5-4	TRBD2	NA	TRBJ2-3	CASSWGGFRLDTRYF	TGTGCCAGCAGCTGGGGGGGTTTCAGGTTAGATACGCGGTATTTT
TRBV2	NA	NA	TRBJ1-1	CASLGERDTEAFF	TGTGCCAGCTTGGGAGAGCGTGACACTGAAGCTTTCTTT
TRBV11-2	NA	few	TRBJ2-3	CASTNYNRDTDTQYF	TGTGCCAGCACCAACTACAACAGGGACACAGATACGCAGTATTTT
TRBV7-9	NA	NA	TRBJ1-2	CASPAWRDLGGGYTF	TGTGCCAGCCCCGCGTGGCGGGACCTCGGGGGGGGCTACACCTTC
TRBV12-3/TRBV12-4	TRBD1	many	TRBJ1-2	CASSWDRGYGYTF	TGTGCCAGCAGCTGGGACAGGGGCTATGGCTACACCTTC
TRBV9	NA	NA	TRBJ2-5	CASSRTARETQYF	TGTGCCAGCAGCCGGACGGCGCGAGAGACCCAGTACTTC
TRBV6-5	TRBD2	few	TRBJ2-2	CASSPGGPRGTGELFF	TGTGCCAGCAGTCCGGGGGGGCCAAGGGGCACCGGGGAGCTGTTTTTT
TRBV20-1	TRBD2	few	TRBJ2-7	CSARIGTSGGYEQYF	TGCAGTGCTAGGATTGGGACTAGCGGGGGTTACGAGCAGTACTTC
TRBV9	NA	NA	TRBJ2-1	CASSVTSGLYNEQFF	TGTGCCAGCAGCGTAACGTCGGGGTTATACAATGAGCAGTTCTTC
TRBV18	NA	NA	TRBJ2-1	CASSPRYGTAEFF	TGTGCCAGCTCACCCAGATATGGGACCGCCGAGTTCTTC
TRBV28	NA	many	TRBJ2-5	CASNEAEETQYF	TGTGCCAGCAACGAGGCTGAAGAGACCCAGTACTTC
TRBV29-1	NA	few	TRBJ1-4	CSVQGATNEKLFF	TGCAGCGTCCAGGGAGCAACTAATGAAAAACTGTTTTTT
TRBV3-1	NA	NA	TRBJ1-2	CASSPRDWGHYGYTF	TGTGCCAGCAGCCCGAGGGACTGGGGACACTATGGCTACACCTTC
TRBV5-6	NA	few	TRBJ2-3	CASSLAVGTFSTDTQYF	TGTGCCAGCAGCTTGGCGGTCGGTACCTTTAGCACAGATACGCAGTATTTT
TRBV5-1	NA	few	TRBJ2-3	CASSFGGAQGDTQYF	TGCGCCAGCAGCTTCGGAGGGGCTCAGGGAGATACGCAGTATTTT
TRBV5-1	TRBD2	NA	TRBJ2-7	CASSLETSLEQYF	TGCGCCAGCAGCTTGGAGACTAGCCTCGAGCAGTACTTC
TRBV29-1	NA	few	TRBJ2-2	CSVVVWTNTGELFF	TGCAGCGTCGTCGTTTGGACCAACACCGGGGAGCTGTTTTTT
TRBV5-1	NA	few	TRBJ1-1	CASILHPGTPTEAFF	TGCGCCAGTATTTTACATCCCGGGACACCTACTGAAGCTTTCTTT
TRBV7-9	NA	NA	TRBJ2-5	CASSPLGEAPETQYF	TGTGCCAGCAGCCCACTCGGCGAGGCCCCAGAGACCCAGTACTTC
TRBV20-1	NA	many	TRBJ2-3	CSDRRALADTQYF	TGCAGCGACCGAAGGGCCCTGGCAGATACGCAGTATTTT
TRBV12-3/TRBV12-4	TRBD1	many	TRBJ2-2	CASSPWGQVNTGELFF	TGTGCCAGCAGTCCATGGGGACAGGTGAACACCGGGGAGCTGTTTTTT
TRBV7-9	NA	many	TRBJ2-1	CASSFTGRINEQFF	TGTGCCAGCAGCTTCACTGGACGTATCAATGAGCAGTTCTTC
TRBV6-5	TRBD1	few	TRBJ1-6	CASSDRGLRPLHF	TGTGCCAGCAGCGACAGGGGTCTCCGACCCCTCCACTTT
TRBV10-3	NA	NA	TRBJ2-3	CAISGGDTQYF	TGTGCCATCAGTGGGGGAGATACGCAGTATTTT
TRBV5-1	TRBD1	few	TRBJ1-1	CASSLTGTGVGEAFF	TGCGCCAGCAGCCTGACCGGGACAGGGGTGGGTGAAGCTTTCTTT
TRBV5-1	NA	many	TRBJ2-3	CASSLELVTDTQYF	TGCGCCAGCAGCTTGGAACTAGTCACAGATACGCAGTATTTT
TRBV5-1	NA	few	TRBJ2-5	CASSPTGAGTQYF	TGCGCCAGCAGCCCCACGGGGGCGGGGACCCAGTACTTC
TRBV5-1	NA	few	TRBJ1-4	CASSLDSGNEKLFF	TGCGCCAGCAGTTTGGACAGCGGGAATGAAAAACTGTTTTTT
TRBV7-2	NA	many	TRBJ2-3	CASSSGRIDTQYF	TGTGCCAGCAGCTCTGGACGCATTGATACGCAGTATTTT
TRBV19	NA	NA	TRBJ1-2	CASSIGAGVRHGYTF	TGTGCCAGTAGTATAGGCGCCGGGGTCCGACATGGCTACACCTTC
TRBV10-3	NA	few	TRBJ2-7	CATKRDPFYEQYF	TGTGCCACCAAAAGGGACCCTTTCTACGAGCAGTACTTC
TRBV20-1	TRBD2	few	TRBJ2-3	CSARGAGGVTDTQYF	TGCAGTGCTAGAGGAGCGGGGGGTGTGACAGATACGCAGTATTTT
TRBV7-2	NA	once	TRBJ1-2	CASSPVAGNGYTF	TGTGCCAGCAGCCCCGTGGCCGGGAATGGCTACACCTTC
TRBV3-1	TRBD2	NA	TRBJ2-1	CASAGTSAHNEQFF	TGTGCCAGCGCTGGGACTAGCGCTCACAATGAGCAGTTCTTC
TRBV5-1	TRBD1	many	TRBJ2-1	CASSSSGGSYNEQFF	TGCGCCAGCAGCTCGTCAGGGGGCTCCTACAATGAGCAGTTCTTC
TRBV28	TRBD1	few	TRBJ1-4	CASSRLSGTEHEKLFF	TGTGCCAGCAGCCGACTCTCCGGGACAGAACATGAAAAACTGTTTTTT
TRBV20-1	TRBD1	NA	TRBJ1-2	CSAPRDRGSYGYTF	TGCAGTGCTCCCCGGGACAGGGGTTCCTATGGCTACACCTTC
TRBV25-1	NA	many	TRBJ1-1	CASSKNTEAFF	TGTGCCAGCAGTAAAAACACTGAAGCTTTCTTT
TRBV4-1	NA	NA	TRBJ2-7	CASSHHRDGDYEQYF	TGCGCCAGCAGCCACCACCGGGACGGGGACTACGAGCAGTACTTC
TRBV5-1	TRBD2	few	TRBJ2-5	CASRTGLEETQYF	TGCGCCAGCAGGACCGGACTAGAAGAGACCCAGTACTTC
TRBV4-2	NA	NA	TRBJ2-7	CASSPDTSYEQYF	TGTGCCAGCAGCCCGGACACATCCTACGAGCAGTACTTC
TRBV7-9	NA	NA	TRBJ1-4	CASSLALDGDEKLFF	TGTGCCAGCAGCTTAGCGTTGGACGGGGATGAAAAACTGTTTTTT
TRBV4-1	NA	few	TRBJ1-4	CASSPPGTFEKLFF	TGCGCCAGCAGCCCACCCGGGACCTTCGAAAAACTGTTTTTT
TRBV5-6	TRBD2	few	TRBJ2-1	CASSPLAGYNEQFF	TGTGCCAGCAGCCCTCTAGCGGGGTACAATGAGCAGTTCTTC
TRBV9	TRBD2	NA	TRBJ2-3	CASSVGTSGPADTQYF	TGTGCCAGCAGCGTCGGGACTAGCGGACCTGCAGATACGCAGTATTTT